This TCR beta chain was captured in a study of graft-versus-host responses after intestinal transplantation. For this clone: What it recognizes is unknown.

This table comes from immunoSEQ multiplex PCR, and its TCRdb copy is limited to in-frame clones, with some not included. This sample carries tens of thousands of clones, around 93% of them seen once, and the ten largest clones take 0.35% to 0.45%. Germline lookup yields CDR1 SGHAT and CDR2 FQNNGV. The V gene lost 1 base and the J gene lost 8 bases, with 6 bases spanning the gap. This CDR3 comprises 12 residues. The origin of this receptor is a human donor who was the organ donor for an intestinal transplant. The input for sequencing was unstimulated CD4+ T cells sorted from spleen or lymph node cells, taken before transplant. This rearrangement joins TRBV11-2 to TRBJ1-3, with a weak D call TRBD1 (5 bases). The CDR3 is CASSLGGDTIYF. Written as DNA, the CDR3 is TGTGCCAGCAGCTTAGGGGGGGACACCATATATTTT.